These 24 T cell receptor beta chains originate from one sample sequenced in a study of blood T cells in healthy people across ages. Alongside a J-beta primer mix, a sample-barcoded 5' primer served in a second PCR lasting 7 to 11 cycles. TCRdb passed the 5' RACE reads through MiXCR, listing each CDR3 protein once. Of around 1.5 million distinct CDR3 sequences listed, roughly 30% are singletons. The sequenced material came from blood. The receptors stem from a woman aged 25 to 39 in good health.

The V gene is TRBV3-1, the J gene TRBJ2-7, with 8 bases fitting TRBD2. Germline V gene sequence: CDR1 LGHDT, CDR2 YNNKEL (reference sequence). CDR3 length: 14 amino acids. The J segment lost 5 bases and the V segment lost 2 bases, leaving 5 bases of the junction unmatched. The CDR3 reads CASSQPGLGNEQYF. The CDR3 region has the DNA TGTGCCAGCAGCCAACCGGGACTAGGGAACGAGCAGTACTTC.

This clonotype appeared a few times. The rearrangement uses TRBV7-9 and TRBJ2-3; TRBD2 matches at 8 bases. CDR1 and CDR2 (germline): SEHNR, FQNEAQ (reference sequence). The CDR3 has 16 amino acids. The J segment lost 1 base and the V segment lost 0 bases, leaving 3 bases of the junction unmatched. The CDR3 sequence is CASSLAPGGGTDTQYF. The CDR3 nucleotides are TGTGCCAGCAGCTTAGCGCCGGGAGGGGGCACAGATACGCAGTATTTT.

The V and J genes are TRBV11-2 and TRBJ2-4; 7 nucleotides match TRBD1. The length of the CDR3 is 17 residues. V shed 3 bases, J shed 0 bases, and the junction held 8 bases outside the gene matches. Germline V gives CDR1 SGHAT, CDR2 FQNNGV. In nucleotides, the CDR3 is TGTGCCAGCAGCTTGGGTCGACAGGGCCTAGCCAAAAACATTCAGTACTTC. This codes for CASSLGRQGLAKNIQYF.

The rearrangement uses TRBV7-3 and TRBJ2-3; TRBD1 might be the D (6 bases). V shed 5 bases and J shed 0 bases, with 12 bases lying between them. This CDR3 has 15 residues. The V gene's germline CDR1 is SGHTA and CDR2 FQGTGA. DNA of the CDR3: TGTGCCAGCAGCAACGGACAGAGTAGCACAGATACGCAGTATTTT. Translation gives CASSNGQSSTDTQYF.

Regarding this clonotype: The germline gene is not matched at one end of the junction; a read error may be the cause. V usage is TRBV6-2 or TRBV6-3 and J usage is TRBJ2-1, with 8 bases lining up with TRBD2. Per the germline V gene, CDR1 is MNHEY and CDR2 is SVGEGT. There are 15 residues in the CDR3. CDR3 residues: CAGSRSGLVYNEQFF. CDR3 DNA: TGTGCCGGCAGTAGGTCGGGACTAGTCTACAATGAGCAGTTCTTC.

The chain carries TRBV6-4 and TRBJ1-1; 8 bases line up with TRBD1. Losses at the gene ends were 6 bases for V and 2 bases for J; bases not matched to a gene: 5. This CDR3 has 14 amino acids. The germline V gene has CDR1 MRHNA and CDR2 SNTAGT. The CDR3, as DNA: TGTGCCAGCAGACGTCAGGGGGCTAACACTGAAGCTTTCTTT. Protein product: CASRRQGANTEAFF.

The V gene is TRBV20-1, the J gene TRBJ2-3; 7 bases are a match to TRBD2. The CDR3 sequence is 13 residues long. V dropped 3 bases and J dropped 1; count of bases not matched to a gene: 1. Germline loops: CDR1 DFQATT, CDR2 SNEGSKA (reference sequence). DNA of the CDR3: TGCAGTGCTAGCACTAGCGGCACAGATACGCAGTATTTT. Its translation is CSASTSGTDTQYF.

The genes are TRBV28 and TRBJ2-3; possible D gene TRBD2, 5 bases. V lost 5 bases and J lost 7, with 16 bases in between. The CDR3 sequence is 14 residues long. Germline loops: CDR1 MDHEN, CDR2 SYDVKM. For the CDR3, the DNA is TGTGCCAGCAGTCCGGACGCCTCGGGGAATACGCAGTATTTT. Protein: CASSPDASGNTQYF.

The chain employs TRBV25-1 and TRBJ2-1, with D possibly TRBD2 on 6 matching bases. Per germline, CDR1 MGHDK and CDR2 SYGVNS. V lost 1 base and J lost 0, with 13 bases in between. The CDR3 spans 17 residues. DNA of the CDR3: TGTGCCAGCAGTGAATTCTTGGCGGGGAGCTCCTACAATGAGCAGTTCTTC. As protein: CASSEFLAGSSYNEQFF.

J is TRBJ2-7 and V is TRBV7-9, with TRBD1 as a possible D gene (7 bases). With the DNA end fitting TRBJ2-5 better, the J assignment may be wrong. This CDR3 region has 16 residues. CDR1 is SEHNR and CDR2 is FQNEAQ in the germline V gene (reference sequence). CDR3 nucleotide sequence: TGTGCCAGCAGCTTAGATCAGGGGGGATCTTCTGCGACCCAGTACTTC. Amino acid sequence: CASSLDQGGSSATQYF.

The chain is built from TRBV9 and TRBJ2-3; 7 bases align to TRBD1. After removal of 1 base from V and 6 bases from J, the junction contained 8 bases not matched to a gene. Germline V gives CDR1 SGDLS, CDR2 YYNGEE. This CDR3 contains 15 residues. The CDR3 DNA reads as TGTGCCAGCAGCGTAAAAGGGGGCGAGGGCGATACGCAGTATTTT. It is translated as CASSVKGGEGDTQYF.

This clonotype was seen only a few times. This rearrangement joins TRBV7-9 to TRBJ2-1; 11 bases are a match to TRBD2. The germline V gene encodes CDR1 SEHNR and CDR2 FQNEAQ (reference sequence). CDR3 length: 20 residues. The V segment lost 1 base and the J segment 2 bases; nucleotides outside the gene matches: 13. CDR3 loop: CASSLGLAGGPHLTYNEQFF. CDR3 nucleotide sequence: TGTGCCAGCAGCTTAGGGCTAGCGGGAGGTCCCCACCTTACCTACAATGAGCAGTTCTTC.

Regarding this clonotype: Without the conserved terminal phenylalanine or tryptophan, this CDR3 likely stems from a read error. The CDR3 DNA is TGCGCCAGCAAGCCTAGCGGGACTTACGAGCAGTACAAC. It is translated as CASKPSGTYEQYN. The chain combines TRBV5-1 with TRBJ2-7; TRBD2 aligns across 9 bases. This CDR3 has 13 residues. V dropped 6 bases and J dropped 4; count of bases not matched to a gene: 5. Germline CDR1 reads SGHRS; CDR2 reads YFSETQ.

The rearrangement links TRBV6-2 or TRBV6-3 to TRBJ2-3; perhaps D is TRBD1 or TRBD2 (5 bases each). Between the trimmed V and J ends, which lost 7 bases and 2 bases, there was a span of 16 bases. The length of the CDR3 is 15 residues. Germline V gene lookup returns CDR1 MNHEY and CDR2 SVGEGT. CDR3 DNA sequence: TGTGCCAGCACTTTCCGGGACCGAATCACAGATACGCAGTATTTT. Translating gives CASTFRDRITDTQYF.

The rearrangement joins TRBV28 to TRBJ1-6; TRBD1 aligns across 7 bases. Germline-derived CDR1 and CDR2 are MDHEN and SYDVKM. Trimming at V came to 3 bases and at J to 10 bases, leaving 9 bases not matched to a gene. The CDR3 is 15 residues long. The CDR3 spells CASSLGTDLSSPLHF. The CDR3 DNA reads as TGTGCCAGCAGTTTGGGGACAGACCTCAGCTCACCCCTCCACTTT.

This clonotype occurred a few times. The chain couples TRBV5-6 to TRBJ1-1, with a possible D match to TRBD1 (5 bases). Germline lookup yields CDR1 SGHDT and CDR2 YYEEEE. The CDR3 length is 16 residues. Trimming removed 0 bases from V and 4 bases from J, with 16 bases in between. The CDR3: CASSLARGPGFTEAFF. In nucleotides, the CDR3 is TGTGCCAGCAGCTTGGCGAGGGGCCCGGGATTCACTGAAGCTTTCTTT.

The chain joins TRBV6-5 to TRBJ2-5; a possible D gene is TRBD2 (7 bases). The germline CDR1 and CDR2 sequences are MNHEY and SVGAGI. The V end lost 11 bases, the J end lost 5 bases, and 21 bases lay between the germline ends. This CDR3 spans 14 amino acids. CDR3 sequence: CAGRPLGGQETQYF. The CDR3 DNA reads TGTGCCGGCCGCCCATTGGGGGGGCAGGAGACCCAGTACTTC.

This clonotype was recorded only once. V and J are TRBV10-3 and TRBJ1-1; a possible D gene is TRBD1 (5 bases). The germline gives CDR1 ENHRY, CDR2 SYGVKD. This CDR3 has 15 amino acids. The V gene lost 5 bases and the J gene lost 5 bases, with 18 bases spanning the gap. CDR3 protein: CAISPPPGSRTEAFF. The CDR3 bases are TGTGCCATCAGTCCCCCCCCAGGGTCACGAACTGAAGCTTTCTTT.

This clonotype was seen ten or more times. CDR3 region: CASSLDSGQGFSFNYEQYF. The CDR3 nucleotides read TGTGCCAGCAGCTTGGACTCCGGACAGGGATTTTCCTTCAATTACGAGCAGTACTTC. The genes are TRBV7-9 and TRBJ2-7, with 8 nucleotides matching TRBD1. Trimming at V came to 3 bases and at J to 4 bases, leaving 20 bases not matched to a gene. This CDR3 is 19 amino acids long. Germline V CDR1 and CDR2: SEHNR, FQNEAQ (reference sequence).

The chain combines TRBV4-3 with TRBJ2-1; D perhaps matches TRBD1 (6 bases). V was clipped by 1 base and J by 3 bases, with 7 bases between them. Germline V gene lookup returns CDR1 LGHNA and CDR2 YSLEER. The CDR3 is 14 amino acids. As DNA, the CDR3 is TGCGCCAGCAGCCAAGGACAGGTCTACAATGAGCAGTTCTTC. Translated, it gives CASSQGQVYNEQFF.

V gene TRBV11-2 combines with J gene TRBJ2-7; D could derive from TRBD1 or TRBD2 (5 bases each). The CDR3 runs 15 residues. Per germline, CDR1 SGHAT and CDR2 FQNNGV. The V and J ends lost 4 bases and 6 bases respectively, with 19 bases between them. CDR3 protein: CASSSREAERGEQYF. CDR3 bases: TGTGCCAGCAGCTCTAGAGAAGCGGAGAGGGGCGAGCAGTACTTC.

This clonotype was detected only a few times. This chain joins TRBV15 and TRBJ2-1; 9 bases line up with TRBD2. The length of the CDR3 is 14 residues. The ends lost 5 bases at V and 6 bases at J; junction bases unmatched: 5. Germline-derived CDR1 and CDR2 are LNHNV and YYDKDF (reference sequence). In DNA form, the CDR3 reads TGTGCCACCAGCGGCGGGGGGGCCATCAATGAGCAGTTCTTC. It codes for CATSGGGAINEQFF. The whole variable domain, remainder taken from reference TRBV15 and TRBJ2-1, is DAMVIQNPRYQVTQFGKPVTLSCSQTLNHNVMYWYQQKSSQAPKLLFHYYDKDFNNEADTPDNFQSRRPNTSFCFLDIRSPGLGDTAMYLCATSGGGAINEQFFGPGTRLTVL.

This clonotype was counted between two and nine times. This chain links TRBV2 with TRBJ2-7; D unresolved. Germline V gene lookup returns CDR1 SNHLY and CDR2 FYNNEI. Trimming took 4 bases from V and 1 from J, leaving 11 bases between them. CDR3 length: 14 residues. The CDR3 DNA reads TGTGCCAGCAGTGTGGCTAGAGGATCCTACGAGCAGTACTTC. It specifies CASSVARGSYEQYF.

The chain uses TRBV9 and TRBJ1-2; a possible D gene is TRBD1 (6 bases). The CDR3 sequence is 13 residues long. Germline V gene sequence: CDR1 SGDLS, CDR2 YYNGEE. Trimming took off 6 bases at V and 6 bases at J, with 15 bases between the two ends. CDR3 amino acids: CASNRPGADGYTF. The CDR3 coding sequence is TGTGCCAGCAACCGTCCGGGGGCAGATGGCTACACCTTC.